The 9 T cell receptor beta chains listed next were all sequenced from one sample in a study of radiotherapy plus CTLA-4 blockade in lung cancer. Sequencing used immunoSEQ multiplex PCR; TCRdb keeps in-frame clones, though not all of them. The sample has some 30,000 clones, approximately 80% seen once. The sample in question was peripheral blood, obtained from a patient treated with radiotherapy plus ipilimumab. These receptors were obtained from a human donor with non-small cell lung cancer that progressed on radiotherapy plus ipilimumab.

J is TRBJ1-2 and V is TRBV19; 8 nucleotides line up with TRBD1. The V gene end was trimmed by 3 bases and the J gene end by 2 bases; junction bases not matched to a gene: 5. Per germline, CDR1 LNHDA and CDR2 SQIVND (reference sequence). The CDR3 is 15 residues long. For the CDR3, the DNA is TGTGCCAGTAGTATCAGGACAGGGACCAACTATGGCTACACCTTC. Amino acids: CASSIRTGTNYGYTF.

V usage is TRBV6-1 and J usage is TRBJ2-7, with 7 bases aligning to TRBD1. The V gene's germline CDR1 is MNHNS and CDR2 SASEGT. The CDR3 loop spans 14 amino acids. The V segment lost 2 bases and the J segment 4 bases; nucleotides outside the gene matches: 5. This CDR3 is CASSESADRYEQYF. In nucleotides, the CDR3 is TGTGCCAGCAGTGAATCCGCGGACAGGTACGAGCAGTACTTC.

This clone was picked up one time. The germline gene is not matched at one end of the junction; a read error may be the cause. The V call is TRBV5-1, the J call TRBJ2-1; the D gene is possibly TRBD2 (5 bases). The CDR3 covers 17 residues. The germline gives CDR1 SGHRS, CDR2 YFSETQ. In DNA, the CDR3 is TGCGCCAGCACCTTGGGCCCCGCGGGTCCGGGGTACAATGAGCAGTTCTTC. This encodes CASTLGPAGPGYNEQFF.

This clone appeared once. The chain employs TRBV2 and TRBJ2-1; the match to TRBD2 covers 11 bases. This CDR3 comprises 14 residues. Germline V gives CDR1 SNHLY, CDR2 FYNNEI. Unmatched junction bases numbered 5, after V lost 6 bases and J lost 7 bases. CDR3 nucleotide sequence: TGTGCCAGCAGAGTAGCGGGGGGGTGGAATGAGCAGTTCTTC. This encodes CASRVAGGWNEQFF.

This chain uses TRBV12-5 with TRBJ1-5; D is ambiguous. V lost 1 base to trimming and J lost 6 bases, with 19 bases between them. Germline assignment: CDR1 LGHNT and CDR2 FRNRAP. The CDR3 loop spans 17 amino acids. CDR3 sequence: CASGLGDRVLEFQPQHF. CDR3 DNA sequence: TGTGCTAGTGGTTTGGGAGACCGGGTTTTGGAATTTCAGCCCCAGCATTTT.

This chain uses TRBV2 with TRBJ2-7, with 7 bases fitting TRBD1. Germline assignment: CDR1 SNHLY and CDR2 FYNNEI. V shed 3 bases and J 3 bases; nucleotides not matched to a gene: 5. The CDR3 length is 14 residues. The CDR3 sequence is CASSEGQGVYEQYF. In DNA, the CDR3 is TGTGCCAGCAGTGAGGGCCAGGGGGTCTACGAGCAGTACTTC. The full variable domain, with the rest looked up from reference TRBV2 and TRBJ2-7, is EPEVTQTPSHQVTQMGQEVILRCVPISNHLYFYWYRQILGQKVEFLVSFYNNEISEKSEIFDDQFSVERPDGSNFTLKIRSTKLEDSAMYFCASSEGQGVYEQYFGPGTRLTVT.

Of note for this clone: The germline gene is not matched at one end of the junction; a read error may be the cause. The chain is built from TRBV7-7 and TRBJ2-1; 10 bases align to TRBD2. The germline V gene has CDR1 SSHAT and CDR2 FNYEAQ (reference sequence). The CDR3 is 15 residues long. This CDR3 reads CASSLTSGVPNEQFF. The CDR3 bases are TGTGCTAGCAGCTTAACTAGCGGGGTACCCAATGAGCAGTTCTTC.

V is TRBV18 and J is TRBJ2-7; 15 positions match TRBD2. V was pared by 5 bases and J by 7 bases, with 9 bases of the junction left unmatched. The CDR3 contains 16 residues. Germline CDR1 is KGHSH and CDR2 is LQKENI. CDR3 in amino acids: CASSVGLAGGSREQYF. DNA for the CDR3: TGTGCCAGCTCAGTCGGACTAGCGGGGGGGTCAAGAGAGCAGTACTTC.

V and J are TRBV11-3 and TRBJ1-1; maybe TRBD1 (5 bases). The germline V gene encodes CDR1 SGHNT and CDR2 YENEEA. Trimming stripped 2 bases from V and 4 bases from J, with 11 bases between. This CDR3 contains 14 residues. The CDR3 DNA reads TGTGCCAGCAGCTTAAATCAGGGTAGCACTGAAGCTTTCTTT. This codes for CASSLNQGSTEAFF.